This passage covers 30 T cell receptor beta chains from one sample sequenced in a study of blood T cell repertoires in COVID-19. Measured with immunoSEQ multiplex PCR; TCRdb has only the in-frame clones, and not every one. Of fewer than 500,000 clones listed, approximately 92% were seen once; the top ten hold 0.95% to 1.2%. The sequencing sample was made of PBMCs or T cells enriched from blood (not recorded which). The source is a man aged 25 to 45 who had recovered from COVID-19.

The CDR3 bases are TGTGCCAGCAGCGCGGGGACAGACGTCACCGGGGAGCTGTTTTTT. This encodes CASSAGTDVTGELFF. V usage is TRBV5-4 and J usage is TRBJ2-2; D may be TRBD1 (7 bases). Germline assignment: CDR1 SGHNT and CDR2 YYREEE (reference sequence). V lost 4 bases, J lost 4 bases, and 14 bases lay in between. CDR3 size: 15 residues.

The chain has TRBV7-2 and TRBJ2-2; the match to TRBD2 covers 7 bases. The V gene's germline CDR1 is SGHTA and CDR2 FQGNSA. After removal of 0 bases from V and 6 bases from J, the junction contained 7 bases not matched to a gene. The CDR3 has 16 residues. DNA of the CDR3: TGTGCCAGCAGCTTAGCGGGACTACCCCAGTCCGGGGAGCTGTTTTTT. This translates into CASSLAGLPQSGELFF.

This sequence joins TRBV10-3 and TRBJ1-3, with 8 bases identical to TRBD1. The V gene's germline CDR1 is ENHRY and CDR2 SYGVKD. This CDR3 region has 16 residues. J gave up 3 bases and V 3 bases, and 7 bases lay outside the gene matches. The CDR3 reads CAISDLTRGLGNTIYF. The CDR3 DNA reads TGTGCCATCAGTGATTTAACCAGGGGGCTTGGAAACACCATATATTTT.

This chain links TRBV7-3 with TRBJ2-2, with TRBD2 matching 10 bases. This CDR3 comprises 16 residues. The V gene's germline CDR1 is SGHTA and CDR2 FQGTGA. The V segment lost 1 base and the J segment 6 bases; nucleotides outside the gene matches: 5. For the CDR3, the DNA is TGTGCCAGCAGCTTAAGGCCTAGCGGGAGATCCGGGGAGCTGTTTTTT. Translating it yields CASSLRPSGRSGELFF.

This rearrangement joins TRBV24-1 to TRBJ2-3, with D possibly TRBD2 on 6 matching bases. The CDR3 has 14 residues. Germline V gene data show CDR1 as KGHDR and CDR2 as SFDVKD. V lost 7 bases to trimming and J lost 2 bases, with 12 bases between them. The CDR3 DNA reads TGTGCCACCAGCGAGACTAGATTCACAGATACGCAGTATTTT. Translated, it gives CATSETRFTDTQYF.

This chain connects TRBV28 to TRBJ1-2, with TRBD1 as a possible D gene (5 bases). The CDR3 runs to 14 residues. Germline V gene sequence: CDR1 MDHEN, CDR2 SYDVKM. V lost 7 bases and J lost 4, with 16 bases in between. The CDR3 sequence: CASTQGVIAYGYTF. CDR3 in DNA: TGTGCCAGCACCCAGGGCGTGATTGCCTATGGCTACACCTTC.

This clone has only one observation. The V call is TRBV4-1, the J call TRBJ1-2; weak D call: TRBD1 (5 bases). Trimming removed 1 base at V and 5 bases at J, with 11 bases between. Germline-derived CDR1 and CDR2 are MGHRA and YSYEKL. The CDR3 covers 14 residues. The CDR3 DNA sequence: TGCGCCAGCAGCCAAGGACAGAGTCTTTATGGCTACACCTTC. Translating it yields CASSQGQSLYGYTF.

The V call is TRBV13, the J call TRBJ2-1; TRBD2 aligns across 13 bases. This CDR3 region has 14 residues. With 4 bases clipped from V and 9 bases from J, the junction kept 3 bases outside the gene matches. CDR1 is PRHDT and CDR2 is FYEKMQ in the germline V gene (reference sequence). The CDR3 DNA reads as TGTGCCAGCAGCTGGGGACTAGCGGGACTTGAGCAGTTCTTC. Translated: CASSWGLAGLEQFF.

The J gene is TRBJ2-7, the V gene TRBV10-3; 9 bases line up with TRBD2. Germline V gene data show CDR1 as ENHRY and CDR2 as SYGVKD. Unmatched junction bases numbered 11, after V lost 2 bases and J lost 6 bases. The CDR3 is 16 residues long. This CDR3 reads CAISEGSGRGAIEQYF. CDR3 bases: TGTGCCATCAGTGAGGGTAGCGGGAGAGGGGCGATCGAGCAGTACTTC.

The chain employs TRBV10-1 and TRBJ2-2, with 8 nucleotides matching TRBD2. Germline V gene lookup returns CDR1 WNHNN and CDR2 SYGVQD (reference sequence). CDR3 length: 15 amino acids. Trimming at V came to 3 bases and at J to 5 bases, leaving 5 bases not matched to a gene. CDR3 DNA: TGCGCCAGCAGTGAAAGGACTAGCTCTACCGGGGAGCTGTTTTTT. It is translated as CASSERTSSTGELFF.

The rearrangement uses TRBV7-9 and TRBJ2-2, with TRBD2 identical over 8 bases. The CDR3 runs to 16 residues. Germline V gene sequence: CDR1 SEHNR, CDR2 FQNEAQ (reference sequence). J gave up 5 bases and V 0 bases, and 5 bases lay outside the gene matches. CDR3 loop: CASSLAAAGDTGELFF. The DNA of the CDR3 is TGTGCCAGCAGCTTAGCAGCAGCGGGAGATACCGGGGAGCTGTTTTTT.

The V call is TRBV7-9, the J call TRBJ1-3; tentative D call: TRBD1 (5 bases). Per the germline V gene, CDR1 is SEHNR and CDR2 is FQNEAQ (reference sequence). V lost 0 bases to trimming and J lost 0 bases, with 6 bases between them. The CDR3 consists of 15 residues. CDR3 region: CASSLAGGSGNTIYF. CDR3 DNA: TGTGCCAGCAGCTTAGCGGGGGGCTCTGGAAACACCATATATTTT.

As concerns this clone: At the DNA level, this CDR3 is encoded by other sequences in the same sample as well. The chain couples TRBV5-4 to TRBJ2-7; D gene unclear. Trimming took 4 bases from V and 0 from J, leaving 5 bases between them. This CDR3 region has 12 residues. CDR1 is SGHNT, CDR2 YYREEE, per germline (reference sequence). This CDR3 is CASSLNSYEQYF. Written as DNA, the CDR3 is TGTGCCAGCAGCCTTAACTCCTACGAGCAGTACTTC.

This clone occurred once. In the same sample, other DNA sequences code for this CDR3. The chain links TRBV6-5 to TRBJ1-1; D is unresolved. The germline V and J ends were trimmed by 3 bases and 4 bases, with 9 bases remaining between them. CDR1 MNHEY and CDR2 SVGAGI come from the germline V gene. The CDR3 extends over 13 amino acids. CDR3: CASSYGRGTEAFF. CDR3 DNA sequence: TGTGCCAGCAGTTATGGTCGGGGCACTGAAGCTTTCTTT.

A remark on this clone: Distinct nucleotide sequences in the sample also encode this CDR3. V gene TRBV9 combines with J gene TRBJ2-1; 9 bases map to TRBD2. The CDR3 is 15 amino acids. Germline V gives CDR1 SGDLS, CDR2 YYNGEE. V gave up 1 base and J gave up 4 bases; unmatched junction bases: 3. The CDR3 coding sequence is TGTGCCAGCAGCGTAACTAGCGGGTCTTACAATGAGCAGTTCTTC. The encoded protein is CASSVTSGSYNEQFF. Looking up the rest from reference TRBV9 and TRBJ2-1 gives the full variable domain: DSGVTQTPKHLITATGQRVTLRCSPRSGDLSVYWYQQSLDQGLQFLIQYYNGEERAKGNILERFSAQQFPDLHSELNLSSLELGDSALYFCASSVTSGSYNEQFFGPGTRLTVL.

This chain joins TRBV5-1 and TRBJ2-7; D is perhaps TRBD2 (5 bases). V was pared by 0 bases and J by 5 bases, with 9 bases between. Germline assignment: CDR1 SGHRS and CDR2 YFSETQ. The CDR3 covers 13 residues. DNA for the CDR3: TGCGCCAGCAGCTTGGGAATAGCGAACGAGCAGTACTTC. Its translation: CASSLGIANEQYF. Together with reference TRBV5-1 and TRBJ2-7, the CDR3 gives the full variable domain: KAGVTQTPRYLIKTRGQQVTLSCSPISGHRSVSWYQQTPGQGLQFLFEYFSETQRNKGNFPGRFSGRQFSNSRSEMNVSTLELGDSALYLCASSLGIANEQYFGPGTRLTVT.

Many counts were recorded for this clone. This chain joins TRBV10-1 and TRBJ2-2; 7 bases match TRBD2. Trimming at V came to 0 bases and at J to 1 base, leaving 5 bases not matched to a gene. Germline V gene data show CDR1 as WNHNN and CDR2 as SYGVQD (reference sequence). The CDR3 extends over 17 amino acids. The CDR3 sequence: CASSESGRELNTGELFF. In nucleotides, the CDR3 is TGCGCCAGCAGTGAGTCGGGGAGGGAGTTGAACACCGGGGAGCTGTTTTTT.

V is TRBV4-1 and J is TRBJ1-4; D might be TRBD1 (5 bases). V lost 3 bases and J lost 3, with 11 bases in between. CDR3 size: 15 residues. The V gene's germline CDR1 is MGHRA and CDR2 YSYEKL. CDR3 sequence (DNA): TGCGCCAGCAGCCAGACAGCTTTATCTAATGAAAAACTGTTTTTT. Amino acids: CASSQTALSNEKLFF.

This clone was counted a few times. The V call is TRBV19, the J call TRBJ1-2; D is perhaps TRBD1 (5 bases). Germline V gene data show CDR1 as LNHDA and CDR2 as SQIVND (reference sequence). The CDR3 runs 13 residues. Trimming took off 5 bases at V and 3 bases at J, with 10 bases between the two ends. For the CDR3, the DNA is TGTGCCAGTAGTCGGGGGACCGACTATGGCTACACCTTC. As protein: CASSRGTDYGYTF.

The V gene is TRBV18, the J gene TRBJ2-1; D is perhaps TRBD1 (5 bases). Trimming left V 0 bases short and J 10 bases short, with 13 bases between. Germline values: CDR1 KGHSH, CDR2 LQKENI. This CDR3 is 14 amino acids long. The CDR3 here is CASSPPTQGNEQFF. CDR3 nucleotide sequence: TGTGCCAGCTCACCACCGACTCAGGGCAACGAGCAGTTCTTC.

The chain is built from TRBV5-4 and TRBJ2-1, with TRBD2 identical over 14 bases. The germline gives CDR1 SGHNT, CDR2 YYREEE (reference sequence). The CDR3 extends over 15 amino acids. V was pared by 4 bases and J by 9 bases, with 6 bases of the junction left unmatched. CDR3 DNA sequence: TGTGCCAGCAGCCCTGGGACTAGCGGGAGTTCTGAGCAGTTCTTC. As protein: CASSPGTSGSSEQFF.

The chain couples TRBV7-9 to TRBJ2-3; 10 nucleotides line up with TRBD2. Germline CDR1 reads SEHNR; CDR2 reads FQNEAQ (reference sequence). The CDR3 is 17 amino acids. The J segment lost 2 bases and the V segment lost 10 bases, leaving 15 bases of the junction unmatched. Written as DNA, the CDR3 is TGTGCCATCTACGGGACTAGCGCAGAACAGCCCACAGATACGCAGTATTTT. This codes for CAIYGTSAEQPTDTQYF.

The rearrangement links TRBV15 to TRBJ2-7, with 9 positions matching TRBD2. Per germline, CDR1 LNHNV and CDR2 YYDKDF (reference sequence). With V trimmed by 3 bases and J by 1 base, 7 bases remained unmatched. The length of the CDR3 is 16 residues. CDR3 amino acids: CATSRLSSGGSYEQYF. DNA for the CDR3: TGTGCCACCAGCAGGCTAAGTAGCGGGGGTTCCTACGAGCAGTACTTC.

The chain uses TRBV2 and TRBJ1-2; TRBD1 might be the D (5 bases). V lost 8 bases to trimming and J lost 2 bases, with 6 bases between them. The CDR3 extends over 11 amino acids. Germline V gene data show CDR1 as SNHLY and CDR2 as FYNNEI. CDR3 nucleotides: TGTGCCAGCCGACAGAACTATGGCTACACCTTC. This sequence encodes CASRQNYGYTF. Filled out from reference TRBV2 and TRBJ1-2, the complete variable domain reads EPEVTQTPSHQVTQMGQEVILRCVPISNHLYFYWYRQILGQKVEFLVSFYNNEISEKSEIFDDQFSVERPDGSNFTLKIRSTKLEDSAMYFCASRQNYGYTFGSGTRLTVV.

In this sample, this clone turned up many times. The rearrangement uses TRBV3-1 (or the pseudogene TRBV3-2) and TRBJ1-1; D is ambiguous. The CDR3 is 14 residues long. Germline values: CDR1 LGHDT, CDR2 YNNKEL (reference sequence). Between the trimmed V and J ends, which lost 0 bases and 6 bases, there was a span of 11 bases. The CDR3 DNA follows: TGTGCCAGCAGCCAAGAAGGAGGGAGGGCTGAAGCTTTCTTT. The encoded protein is CASSQEGGRAEAFF.

CDR3 loop: CASSESGEVYEQYF. Here the CDR3 DNA reads TGTGCCAGCAGCGAGAGCGGAGAGGTTTACGAGCAGTACTTC. V and J are TRBV11-2 and TRBJ2-7; D might be TRBD2 (5 bases). V shed 5 bases and J shed 4 bases, with 15 bases lying between them. The CDR3 is 14 amino acids. The germline V gene encodes CDR1 SGHAT and CDR2 FQNNGV.

The chain couples TRBV5-4 to TRBJ2-1; TRBD2 agrees at 7 bases. Germline lookup yields CDR1 SGHNT and CDR2 YYREEE (reference sequence). The CDR3 has 15 amino acids. V lost 6 bases and J lost 3; bases outside the gene matches: 9. CDR3 protein: CASTEGSGDYNEQFF. The DNA of the CDR3 is TGTGCCAGCACCGAGGGGAGCGGGGACTACAATGAGCAGTTCTTC.

The chain combines TRBV5-1 with TRBJ2-3; no definite D call. CDR3 length: 12 amino acids. The germline CDR1 and CDR2 sequences are SGHRS and YFSETQ. Trimming took off 3 bases at V and 5 bases at J, with 7 bases between the two ends. The CDR3, as DNA: TGCGCCAGCAGCTCAGCGATAGATACGCAGTATTTT. It specifies CASSSAIDTQYF.

The chain combines TRBV30 with TRBJ1-2; 9 bases map to TRBD1. V shed 2 bases and J 2 bases; nucleotides not matched to a gene: 3. Germline V gene data show CDR1 as GTSNPN and CDR2 as SVGIG (reference sequence). This CDR3 region has 14 residues. The CDR3: CAWSLGTGNYGYTF. In DNA form, the CDR3 reads TGTGCCTGGAGTCTAGGGACAGGGAACTATGGCTACACCTTC. The full variable domain, with the rest looked up from reference TRBV30 and TRBJ1-2, is SQTIHQWPATLVQPVGSPLSLECTVEGTSNPNLYWYRQAAGRGLQLLFYSVGIGQISSEVPQNLSASRPQDRQFILSSKKLLLSDSGFYLCAWSLGTGNYGYTFGSGTRLTVV.

This chain joins TRBV11-2 and TRBJ2-5; 7 bases fit TRBD1. Germline CDR1 and CDR2: SGHAT and FQNNGV. CDR3 length: 16 residues. The J segment lost 7 bases and the V segment lost 5 bases, leaving 16 bases of the junction unmatched. CDR3: CASSPDRPVLIGTQYF. The CDR3 DNA reads TGTGCCAGCAGCCCGGACAGGCCTGTTTTGATAGGGACCCAGTACTTC.